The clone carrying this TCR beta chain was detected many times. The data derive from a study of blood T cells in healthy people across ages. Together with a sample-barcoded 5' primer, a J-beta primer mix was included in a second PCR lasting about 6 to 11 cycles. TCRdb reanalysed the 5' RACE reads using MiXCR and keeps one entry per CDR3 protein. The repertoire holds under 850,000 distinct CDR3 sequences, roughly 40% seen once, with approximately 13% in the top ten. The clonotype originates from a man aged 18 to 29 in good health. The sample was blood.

The CDR3 loop reads CASGLVAGFGYEQYF. The CDR3 DNA reads as TGTGCTAGTGGTTTGGTAGCCGGGTTCGGTTACGAGCAGTACTTC. This chain connects TRBV12-5 to TRBJ2-7; D uncertain. Trimming removed 0 bases at V and 4 bases at J, with 13 bases between. Germline V gene sequence: CDR1 LGHNT, CDR2 FRNRAP. The CDR3 is 15 amino acids. Using reference TRBV12-5 and TRBJ2-7 for the parts outside the CDR3, the full variable domain is DARVTQTPRHKVTEMGQEVTMRCQPILGHNTVFWYRQTMMQGLELLAYFRNRAPLDDSGMPKDRFSAEMPDATLATLKIQPSEPRDSAVYFCASGLVAGFGYEQYFGPGTRLTVT.